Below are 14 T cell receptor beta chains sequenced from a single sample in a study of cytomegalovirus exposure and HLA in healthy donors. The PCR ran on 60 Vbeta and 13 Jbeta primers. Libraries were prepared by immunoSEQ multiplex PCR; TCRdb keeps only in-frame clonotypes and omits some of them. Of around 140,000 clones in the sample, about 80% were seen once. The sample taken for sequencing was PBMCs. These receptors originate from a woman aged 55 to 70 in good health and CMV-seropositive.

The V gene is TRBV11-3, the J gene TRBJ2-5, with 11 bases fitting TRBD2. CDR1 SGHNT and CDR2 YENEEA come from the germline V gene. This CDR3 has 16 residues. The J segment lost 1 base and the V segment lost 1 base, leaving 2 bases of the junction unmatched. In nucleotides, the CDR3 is TGTGCCAGCAGCTTAGGGACTAGCGGGCGCCAAGAGACCCAGTACTTC. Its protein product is CASSLGTSGRQETQYF.

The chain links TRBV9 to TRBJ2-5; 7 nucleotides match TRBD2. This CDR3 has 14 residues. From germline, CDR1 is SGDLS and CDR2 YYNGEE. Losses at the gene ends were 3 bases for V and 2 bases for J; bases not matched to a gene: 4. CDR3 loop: CASSASGDQETQYF. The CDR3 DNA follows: TGTGCCAGCAGCGCTAGCGGCGATCAAGAGACCCAGTACTTC.

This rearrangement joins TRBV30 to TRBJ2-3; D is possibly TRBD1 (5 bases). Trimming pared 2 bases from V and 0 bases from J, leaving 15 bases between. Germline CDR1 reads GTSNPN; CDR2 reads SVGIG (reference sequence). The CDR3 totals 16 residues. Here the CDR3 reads CAWSFTGHPSTDTQYF. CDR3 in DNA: TGTGCCTGGAGTTTCACAGGACATCCTAGCACAGATACGCAGTATTTT.

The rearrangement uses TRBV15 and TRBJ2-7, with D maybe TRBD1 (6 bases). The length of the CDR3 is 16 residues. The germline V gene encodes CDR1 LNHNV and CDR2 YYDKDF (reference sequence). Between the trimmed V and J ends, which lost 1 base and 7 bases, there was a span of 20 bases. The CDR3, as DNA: TGTGCCACCAGCAGAGCGGAATGGGGTGGGGGCTTGGAGCAGTACTTC. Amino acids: CATSRAEWGGGLEQYF.

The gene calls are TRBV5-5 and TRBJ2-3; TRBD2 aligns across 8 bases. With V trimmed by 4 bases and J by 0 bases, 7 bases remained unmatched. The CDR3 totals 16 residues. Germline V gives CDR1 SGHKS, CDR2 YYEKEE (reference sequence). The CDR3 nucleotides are TGTGCCAGCAGCCCCAGACTAGCGACTAGCACAGATACGCAGTATTTT. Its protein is CASSPRLATSTDTQYF.

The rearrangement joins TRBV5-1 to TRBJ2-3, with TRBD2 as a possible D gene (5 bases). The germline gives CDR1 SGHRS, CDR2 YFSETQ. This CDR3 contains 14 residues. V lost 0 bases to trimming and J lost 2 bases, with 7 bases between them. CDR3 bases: TGCGCCAGCAGCTTGGAGCGGAACACAGATACGCAGTATTTT. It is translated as CASSLERNTDTQYF.

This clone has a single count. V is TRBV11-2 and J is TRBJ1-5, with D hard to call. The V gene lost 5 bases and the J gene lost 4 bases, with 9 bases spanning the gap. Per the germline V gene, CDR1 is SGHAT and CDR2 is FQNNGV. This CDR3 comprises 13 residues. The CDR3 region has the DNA TGTGCCAGCAGCCACATCGGGAATCAGCCCCAGCATTTT. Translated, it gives CASSHIGNQPQHF.

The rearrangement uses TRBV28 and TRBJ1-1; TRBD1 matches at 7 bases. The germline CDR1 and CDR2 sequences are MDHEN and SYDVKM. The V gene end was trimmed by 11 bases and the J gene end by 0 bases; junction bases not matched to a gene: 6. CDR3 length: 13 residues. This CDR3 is CAAHGTVNTEAFF. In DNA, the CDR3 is TGTGCCGCACACGGGACAGTGAACACTGAAGCTTTCTTT. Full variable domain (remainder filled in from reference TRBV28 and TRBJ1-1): DVKVTQSSRYLVKRTGEKVFLECVQDMDHENMFWYRQDPGLGLRLIYFSYDVKMKEKGDIPEGYSVSREKKERFSLILESASTNQTSMYLCAAHGTVNTEAFFGQGTRLTVV.

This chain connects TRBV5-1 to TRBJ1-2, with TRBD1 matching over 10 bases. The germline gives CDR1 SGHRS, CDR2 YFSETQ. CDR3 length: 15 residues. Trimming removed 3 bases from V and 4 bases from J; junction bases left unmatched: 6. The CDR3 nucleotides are TGCGCCAGCAGCTCGGATGGGACAGGGGTCTATGGCTACACCTTC. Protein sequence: CASSSDGTGVYGYTF.

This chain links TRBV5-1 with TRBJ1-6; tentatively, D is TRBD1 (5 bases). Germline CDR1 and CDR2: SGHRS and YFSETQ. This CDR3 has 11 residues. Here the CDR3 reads CVGGGETPLHF. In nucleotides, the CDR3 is TGCGTAGGAGGAGGGGAGACACCCCTCCACTTT.

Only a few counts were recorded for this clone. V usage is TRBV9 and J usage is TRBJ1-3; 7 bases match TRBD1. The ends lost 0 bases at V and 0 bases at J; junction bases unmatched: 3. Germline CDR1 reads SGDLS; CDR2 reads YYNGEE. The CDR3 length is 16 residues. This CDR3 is CASSVVGTVSGNTIYF. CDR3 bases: TGTGCCAGCAGCGTAGTGGGGACAGTCTCTGGAAACACCATATATTTT.

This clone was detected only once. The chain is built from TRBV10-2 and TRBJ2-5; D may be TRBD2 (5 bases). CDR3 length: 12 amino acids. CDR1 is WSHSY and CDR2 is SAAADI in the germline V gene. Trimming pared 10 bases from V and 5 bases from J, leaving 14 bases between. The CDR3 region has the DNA TGCGCCACCGGCGGGCAGCGGGAGACCCAGTACTTC. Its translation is CATGGQRETQYF.

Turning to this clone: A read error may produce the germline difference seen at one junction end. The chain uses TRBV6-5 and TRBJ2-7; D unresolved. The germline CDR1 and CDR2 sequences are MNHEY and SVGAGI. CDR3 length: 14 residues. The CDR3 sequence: CASSSLSDRYGQYF. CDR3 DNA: TGTGCCAGCAGTTCTCTCAGCGATAGGTACGGGCAGTACTTC.

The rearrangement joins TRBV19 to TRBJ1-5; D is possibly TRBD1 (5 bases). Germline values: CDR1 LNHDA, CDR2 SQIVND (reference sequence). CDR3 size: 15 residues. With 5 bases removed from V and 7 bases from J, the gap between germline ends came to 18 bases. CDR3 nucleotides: TGTGCCAGTAGTTTGGGCCTACAGAAGGGGCAGCCCCAGCATTTT. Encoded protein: CASSLGLQKGQPQHF.